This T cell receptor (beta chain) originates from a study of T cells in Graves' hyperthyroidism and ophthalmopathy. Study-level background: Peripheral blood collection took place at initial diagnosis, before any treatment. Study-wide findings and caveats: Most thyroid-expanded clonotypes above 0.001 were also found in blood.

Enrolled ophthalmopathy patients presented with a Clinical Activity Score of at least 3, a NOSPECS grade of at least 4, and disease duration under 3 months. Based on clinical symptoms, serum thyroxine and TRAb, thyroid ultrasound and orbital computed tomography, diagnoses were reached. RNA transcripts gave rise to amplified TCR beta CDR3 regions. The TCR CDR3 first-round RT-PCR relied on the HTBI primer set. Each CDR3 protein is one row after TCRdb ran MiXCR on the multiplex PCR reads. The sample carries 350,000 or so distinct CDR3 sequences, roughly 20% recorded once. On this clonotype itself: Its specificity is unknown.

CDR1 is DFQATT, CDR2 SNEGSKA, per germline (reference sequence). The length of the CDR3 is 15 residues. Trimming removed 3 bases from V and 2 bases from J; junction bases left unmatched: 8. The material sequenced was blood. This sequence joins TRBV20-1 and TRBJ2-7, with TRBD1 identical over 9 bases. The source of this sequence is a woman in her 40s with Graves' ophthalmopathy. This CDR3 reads CSASYGTGNPYEQYF. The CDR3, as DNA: TGCAGTGCTAGTTACGGGACAGGGAACCCCTACGAGCAGTACTTC.